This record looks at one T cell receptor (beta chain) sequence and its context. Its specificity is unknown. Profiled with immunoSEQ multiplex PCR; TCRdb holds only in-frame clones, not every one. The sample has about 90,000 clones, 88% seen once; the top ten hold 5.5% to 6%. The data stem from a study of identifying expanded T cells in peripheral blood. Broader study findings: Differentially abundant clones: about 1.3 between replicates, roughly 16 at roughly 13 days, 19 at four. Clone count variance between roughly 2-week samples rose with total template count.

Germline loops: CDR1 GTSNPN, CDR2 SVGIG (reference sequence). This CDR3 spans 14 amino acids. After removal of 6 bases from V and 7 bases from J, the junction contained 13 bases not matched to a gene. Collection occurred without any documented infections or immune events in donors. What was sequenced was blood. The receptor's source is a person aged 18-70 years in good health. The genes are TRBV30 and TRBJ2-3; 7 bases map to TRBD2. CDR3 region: CACSRDGGRNTQYF. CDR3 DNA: TGTGCCTGCAGTCGGGATGGCGGGAGAAATACGCAGTATTTT.